The 2 T cell receptor beta chains given below trace back to one sample, sequenced in a study of T cell responses to AZD1222 COVID-19 vaccine. The protocol was immunoSEQ multiplex PCR, while the TCRdb copy is restricted to in-frame clones and leaves out a portion. The repertoire holds under 200,000 clones, with roughly 90% as singletons. The specimen comprised peripheral blood, sampled 28 days after the second AZD1222 dose. These receptors all come from an adult who received the AZD1222 COVID-19 vaccine.

The V gene is TRBV27, the J gene TRBJ2-7; perhaps TRBD1 as D (6 bases). There are 15 residues in the CDR3. Germline V gene lookup returns CDR1 MNHEY and CDR2 SMNVEV (reference sequence). V was shortened by 8 bases and J by 10 bases, with 27 bases between the two germline ends. The CDR3 loop reads CASGGHGTPQGSQYF. DNA of the CDR3: TGTGCCAGCGGGGGCCACGGGACACCCCAGGGTAGTCAGTACTTC.

The chain recombines TRBV3-1 (or the pseudogene TRBV3-2) with TRBJ2-3; TRBD2 matches 7 bases. V was pared by 4 bases and J by 3 bases, with 1 base of the junction left unmatched. Germline lookup yields CDR1 LGHDT and CDR2 YNNKEL (reference sequence). The CDR3 length is 13 residues. The CDR3 DNA reads TGTGCCAGCAGCCCGGGGGGAACAGATACGCAGTATTTT. Its protein product is CASSPGGTDTQYF.